Given below is one TCR beta chain in context. Its antigen remains unknown. This CDR3 is also generated by other DNA sequences in the sample. Germline CDR1 reads SGDLS; CDR2 reads YYNGEE. The CDR3 sequence is 14 residues long. Trimming cost V 2 bases and J 2 bases, with 10 bases left between them. Produced via immunoSEQ multiplex PCR; TCRdb's table is partial and in-frame only. The sample holds millions of clones, about 95% seen once. This sample stems from a study of shared clonotypes between healthy human individuals. Notes on the study in general: Rarefaction showed sorted-subset sequencing was incomplete despite large depth.

This TCR was recovered from a man in his late teens or twenties in good health. This chain connects TRBV9 to TRBJ2-5, with D possibly being TRBD1 or TRBD2 (5 bases each). Specimen: naive CD4+ T cells sorted from blood. Noted subset: CD45RA+ positively selected. CDR3 in amino acids: CASSVGALQETQYF. Here the CDR3 DNA reads TGTGCCAGCAGCGTCGGGGCTTTACAAGAGACCCAGTACTTC.